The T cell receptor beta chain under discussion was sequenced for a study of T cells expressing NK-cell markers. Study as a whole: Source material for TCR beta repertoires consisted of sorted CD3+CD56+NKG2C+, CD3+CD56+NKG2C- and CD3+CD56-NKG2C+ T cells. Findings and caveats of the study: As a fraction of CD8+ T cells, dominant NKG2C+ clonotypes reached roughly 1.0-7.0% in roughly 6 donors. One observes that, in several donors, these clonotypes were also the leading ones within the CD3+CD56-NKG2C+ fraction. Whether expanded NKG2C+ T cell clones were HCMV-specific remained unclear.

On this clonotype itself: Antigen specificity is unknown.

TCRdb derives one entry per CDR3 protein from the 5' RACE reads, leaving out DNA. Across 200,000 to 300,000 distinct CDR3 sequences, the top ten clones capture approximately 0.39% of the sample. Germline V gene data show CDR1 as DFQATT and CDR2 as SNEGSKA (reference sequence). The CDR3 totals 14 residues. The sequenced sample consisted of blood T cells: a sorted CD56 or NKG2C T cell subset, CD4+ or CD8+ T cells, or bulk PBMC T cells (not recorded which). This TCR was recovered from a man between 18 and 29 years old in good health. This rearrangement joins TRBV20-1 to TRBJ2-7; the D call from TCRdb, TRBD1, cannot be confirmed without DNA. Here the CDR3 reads CSANSHHRIYEQYF.